This T cell receptor (beta chain) comes out of a study of blood T cell repertoires in COVID-19. Turning to the study itself: Researchers got acute and convalescent COVID-19 samples from the United States, Italy and Spain.

The authors' processing: Estimates of nucleated cell counts were drawn from the amplification of reference gene primers. Measured with immunoSEQ multiplex PCR; TCRdb has only the in-frame clones, and not every one. V, J and clone size reflect that table, while D and trimming were determined from the DNA. The table shows just over 150,000 clones, with over 80% occurring only once. J was trimmed by 0 bases and V by 4 bases; bases with no gene match: 5. The V gene's germline CDR1 is MDHEN and CDR2 SYDVKM. The CDR3 length is 15 residues. The sample taken for sequencing was peripheral blood. This chain connects TRBV28 to TRBJ1-1, with TRBD1 identical over 7 bases. This sequence originates from a man under 40 with COVID-19, enrolled during active disease. The CDR3, as DNA: TGTGCCAGCAGTTCATGGACAGGAATGAACACTGAAGCTTTCTTT. This gives the protein CASSSWTGMNTEAFF.